What follows are 15 T cell receptor beta chains derived from one specimen sequenced in a study of shared clonotypes between healthy human individuals. Method: immunoSEQ multiplex PCR; TCRdb's copy keeps in-frame clones and lacks some. The sample records about 600,000 clones, about 97% being singletons. The sample taken for sequencing was naive CD4+ T cells sorted from blood. Stated subset: CD45RA+ positively selected. These receptors all come from a woman between 25 and 40 years old in good health.

This chain uses TRBV5-6 with TRBJ1-1, with D perhaps matching TRBD1 (5 bases). There are 17 residues in the CDR3. Germline CDR1 and CDR2: SGHDT and YYEEEE. V was cut by 4 bases and J by 0 bases, with 19 bases left in between. The CDR3 nucleotides read TGTGCCAGCAGCGGCCGGGGACGGAGACGTGTGAACACTGAAGCTTTCTTT. Protein sequence: CASSGRGRRRVNTEAFF.

The chain joins TRBV11-3 to TRBJ1-2, with a weak D call TRBD1 (6 bases). V gave up 4 bases and J gave up 8 bases, with 14 bases separating them. Germline CDR1 reads SGHNT; CDR2 reads YENEEA. The CDR3 has 13 residues. CDR3 in DNA: TGTGCCAGCAGCTACCCCGGGGGGCGCGGCTACACCTTC. Protein product: CASSYPGGRGYTF. Full variable domain (remainder filled in from reference TRBV11-3 and TRBJ1-2): EAGVVQSPRYKIIEKKQPVAFWCNPISGHNTLYWYLQNLGQGPELLIRYENEEAVDDSQLPKDRFSAERLKGVDSTLKIQPAELGDSAVYLCASSYPGGRGYTFGSGTRLTVV.

V is TRBV5-1 and J is TRBJ2-7; possible D gene TRBD2, 6 bases. The CDR3 contains 14 residues. Trimming removed 0 bases from V and 3 bases from J, with 10 bases in between. Per germline, CDR1 SGHRS and CDR2 YFSETQ. The CDR3 region has the DNA TGCGCCAGCAGCTTGGCGGGAGTCGGCTACGAGCAGTACTTC. Translation: CASSLAGVGYEQYF.

The chain joins TRBV28 to TRBJ1-1; the D is unclear. V lost 8 bases to trimming and J lost 3 bases, with 13 bases between them. The length of the CDR3 is 13 residues. Germline assignment: CDR1 MDHEN and CDR2 SYDVKM. The CDR3 DNA reads as TGTGCCAGCGGTCAAGGCCCAGACACTGAAGCTTTCTTT. Protein: CASGQGPDTEAFF.

The DNA of the CDR3 is TGTGCCAGCAGTTCGGGGACAGGGATTGTAAACACCATATATTTT. Translated: CASSSGTGIVNTIYF. This chain connects TRBV6-5 to TRBJ1-3; 9 nucleotides align to TRBD1. The CDR3 contains 15 residues. Germline lookup yields CDR1 MNHEY and CDR2 SVGAGI. J was trimmed by 6 bases and V by 4 bases; bases with no gene match: 7.

This rearrangement joins TRBV28 to TRBJ2-3, with 7 positions matching TRBD2. There are 16 residues in the CDR3. J lost 3 bases, V lost 3 bases, and 9 bases had no gene match. From germline, CDR1 is MDHEN and CDR2 SYDVKM. In DNA, the CDR3 is TGTGCCAGCAGTTTCAGAGGGAGGGGTTGGACAGATACGCAGTATTTT. Translating gives CASSFRGRGWTDTQYF.

V is TRBV2 and J is TRBJ1-5; D remains unclear. The CDR3 is 13 residues long. Germline values: CDR1 SNHLY, CDR2 FYNNEI. With 6 bases removed from V and 1 base from J, the gap between germline ends came to 7 bases. CDR3 nucleotide sequence: TGTGCCAGCAGCGTGGACAGCAATCAGCCCCAGCATTTT. It specifies CASSVDSNQPQHF.

This rearrangement joins TRBV27 to TRBJ2-7, with D uncertain. Trimming cost V 6 bases and J 4 bases, with 16 bases left between them. CDR1 is MNHEY, CDR2 SMNVEV, per germline (reference sequence). The CDR3 length is 14 residues. Written as DNA, the CDR3 is TGTGCCAGCAGGCCCGGGCCTGCACTATACGAGCAGTACTTC. Protein: CASRPGPALYEQYF.

As concerns this clone: Other DNA sequences in this specimen translate into the identical CDR3. The chain couples TRBV15 to TRBJ2-3; D is unresolved. Trimming stripped 0 bases from V and 3 bases from J, with 4 bases between. Germline V gene lookup returns CDR1 LNHNV and CDR2 YYDKDF (reference sequence). The CDR3 runs 13 residues. The chain's CDR3 is CATSRDRTDTQYF. For the CDR3, the DNA is TGTGCCACCAGCAGAGATCGAACAGATACGCAGTATTTT.

The chain carries TRBV4-1 and TRBJ2-1; a possible D gene is TRBD2 (6 bases). V was shortened by 0 bases and J by 2 bases, with 14 bases between the two germline ends. Germline V CDR1 and CDR2: MGHRA, YSYEKL. This CDR3 contains 17 residues. The CDR3 sequence is CASSQDGNSGPYNEQFF. CDR3 nucleotides: TGCGCCAGCAGCCAAGATGGGAATAGCGGACCCTACAATGAGCAGTTCTTC.

The rearrangement links TRBV7-7 to TRBJ2-1, with D perhaps matching TRBD1 (6 bases). The CDR3 is made up of 15 amino acids. Between the trimmed V and J ends, which lost 0 bases and 7 bases, there was a span of 13 bases. CDR1 and CDR2 from the germline V gene are SSHAT and FNYEAQ (reference sequence). The CDR3 DNA reads as TGTGCCAGCAGCTTAGCCTTCCCAGGGGAGAATGAGCAGTTCTTC. Translated: CASSLAFPGENEQFF.

The V gene is TRBV19, the J gene TRBJ1-2; 7 bases are shared with TRBD1. The CDR3 has 15 residues. V lost 5 bases to trimming and J lost 4 bases; unmatched junction nucleotides: 10. The V gene's germline CDR1 is LNHDA and CDR2 SQIVND (reference sequence). The CDR3 DNA sequence: TGTGCCAGTAGTCCATCGACAGGGAGCGGCTATGGCTACACCTTC. It codes for CASSPSTGSGYGYTF. The full variable domain, with the rest looked up from reference TRBV19 and TRBJ1-2, is DGGITQSPKYLFRKEGQNVTLSCEQNLNHDAMYWYRQDPGQGLRLIYYSQIVNDFQKGDIAEGYSVSREKKESFPLTVTSAQKNPTAFYLCASSPSTGSGYGYTFGSGTRLTVV.

The chain recombines TRBV5-1 with TRBJ2-3; TRBD1 agrees at 7 bases. Unmatched junction bases numbered 14, after V lost 4 bases and J lost 6 bases. Germline lookup yields CDR1 SGHRS and CDR2 YFSETQ. This CDR3 is built from 16 residues. The CDR3 sequence: CASSLLEPQGWDTQYF. CDR3 in DNA: TGCGCCAGCAGCCTCCTTGAACCACAGGGGTGGGATACGCAGTATTTT.

The chain joins TRBV5-1 to TRBJ2-1, with 9 bases matching TRBD2. CDR1 and CDR2 from the germline V gene are SGHRS and YFSETQ. V lost 1 base to trimming and J lost 2 bases; unmatched junction nucleotides: 7. The CDR3 loop spans 17 amino acids. DNA of the CDR3: TGCGCCAGCAGCTTGAGGCCTAGCGGGGAGACCTACAATGAGCAGTTCTTC. Amino acids: CASSLRPSGETYNEQFF.

The chain combines TRBV18 with TRBJ1-1, with D unresolved. Between the trimmed V and J ends, which lost 2 bases and 3 bases, there was a span of 10 bases. This CDR3 has 14 residues. Germline CDR1 reads KGHSH; CDR2 reads LQKENI. The DNA for the CDR3 is TGTGCCAGCTCACCAGGAAGCTCGTACACTGAAGCTTTCTTT. It encodes CASSPGSSYTEAFF.